These 12 T cell receptor beta chains were sequenced from one sample in a study of vaccination and CD4 T cells after COVID-19. Specified treatment: roughly 11-day PBMC culture with coronavirus spike peptide pools or control peptides (ViraFEST assay). The antigens of these receptors remain unknown. Oncomine TCR Beta short-read sequencing was applied to DNA from cultured CD4+ T cells. MiXCR, applied by TCRdb to the PCR reads, yields one record per CDR3 protein. Of 15,000 or so distinct CDR3 sequences in the sample, about 39% were seen once. What was sequenced was CD4+ T cells from blood, cultured in vitro. Receptors originate from a human donor who had recovered from COVID-19.

V and J are TRBV7-9 and TRBJ1-2; the D gene is possibly TRBD1 (5 bases). V lost 3 bases, J lost 0 bases, and 14 bases lay in between. The CDR3 sequence is 16 residues long. Germline values: CDR1 SEHNR, CDR2 FQNEAQ (reference sequence). CDR3 sequence reads: CASSFRQGGTNYGYTF. The CDR3 bases are TGTGCCAGCAGCTTTCGCCAGGGTGGTACTAACTATGGCTACACCTTC.

A few counts support this clonotype. Here the CDR3 reads CASSSLGFSYEQYF. For the CDR3, the DNA is TGCGCCAGCAGCTCTCTAGGCTTCTCCTACGAGCAGTACTTC. The chain joins TRBV5-1 to TRBJ2-7; D is unclear. CDR3 length equals 14 residues. Trimming stripped 3 bases from V and 0 bases from J, with 10 bases between. The germline V gene has CDR1 SGHRS and CDR2 YFSETQ.

This clonotype has only a few counts. The genes are TRBV2 and TRBJ1-5, with D maybe TRBD1 (5 bases). Between the trimmed V and J ends, which lost 4 bases and 7 bases, there was a span of 17 bases. The CDR3 has 15 residues. Germline assignment: CDR1 SNHLY and CDR2 FYNNEI. The CDR3 DNA reads TGTGCCAGCAGTGGCGCTATCGGGGGGGACCAGCCCCAGCATTTT. This encodes CASSGAIGGDQPQHF.

This clonotype was recorded a few times. The chain recombines TRBV7-8 with TRBJ1-5, with TRBD1 identical over 7 bases. CDR1 SGHVS and CDR2 FQNEAQ come from the germline V gene. This CDR3 spans 13 amino acids. V shed 5 bases and J 6 bases; nucleotides not matched to a gene: 4. The CDR3 coding sequence is TGTGCCAGCAGCCCTCGGACAGGTCAGCCCCAGCATTTT. Translated, it gives CASSPRTGQPQHF.

This rearrangement joins TRBV7-3 to TRBJ2-3; tentative D call: TRBD2 (6 bases). Germline CDR1 and CDR2: SGHTA and FQGTGA. The V end was cut by 5 bases, the J end by 4 bases, with 13 bases between. This CDR3 contains 14 residues. The CDR3 reads CASSDRDLADTQYF. DNA of the CDR3: TGTGCCAGCAGCGACCGGGACTTGGCAGATACGCAGTATTTT.

This chain links TRBV2 with TRBJ2-7; the match to TRBD1 covers 10 bases. Trimming at V came to 6 bases and at J to 0 bases, leaving 5 bases not matched to a gene. This CDR3 has 15 amino acids. Germline V gives CDR1 SNHLY, CDR2 FYNNEI. The CDR3 nucleotides read TGTGCCAGCAGGAACGACAGGGGGCTCTCCTACGAGCAGTACTTC. Translated: CASRNDRGLSYEQYF.

The rearrangement links TRBV20-1 to TRBJ2-1, with 8 bases aligning to TRBD2. Trimming removed 3 bases from V and 7 bases from J; junction bases left unmatched: 8. The germline gives CDR1 DFQATT, CDR2 SNEGSKA (reference sequence). The CDR3 has 14 residues. The CDR3 loop is CSARSGGPGNEQFF. CDR3 nucleotides: TGCAGTGCTAGGTCGGGAGGGCCGGGAAATGAGCAGTTCTTC.

The rearrangement links TRBV4-3 to TRBJ1-1, with D possibly matching TRBD1 (6 bases). V lost 5 bases and J 9 bases, leaving 13 bases between the germline ends. Germline V gene data show CDR1 as LGHNA and CDR2 as YSLEER. The CDR3 covers 12 residues. The CDR3 sequence is CASSFRGGQAFF. In nucleotides, the CDR3 is TGCGCCAGCAGCTTTCGCGGGGGGCAAGCTTTCTTT.

This clonotype was counted between two and nine times. The chain carries TRBV5-1 and TRBJ2-2; 9 bases are a match to TRBD2. This CDR3 has 15 residues. Trimming removed 4 bases from V and 4 bases from J; junction bases left unmatched: 5. The V gene's germline CDR1 is SGHRS and CDR2 YFSETQ. This chain's CDR3 is CASSLLAGSTGELFF. The CDR3 nucleotides read TGCGCCAGCAGCCTTCTAGCGGGGAGCACCGGGGAGCTGTTTTTT.

By its share, this clonotype is medium-sized. DNA for the CDR3: TGTGCCAGTAGTATGTCTCCGGGGCGGGGTCAGCCCCAGCATTTT. Translation gives CASSMSPGRGQPQHF. V and J are TRBV19 and TRBJ1-5; perhaps TRBD1 as D (5 bases). V lost 3 bases, J lost 6 bases, and 15 bases lay in between. There are 15 residues in the CDR3. Germline CDR1 reads LNHDA; CDR2 reads SQIVND (reference sequence).

The V gene is TRBV6-1, the J gene TRBJ2-3, with D unresolved. V was pared by 2 bases and J by 0 bases, with 12 bases between. The CDR3 totals 16 residues. CDR1 and CDR2 from the germline V gene are MNHNS and SASEGT. The CDR3 here is CASSEWARRSTDTQYF. The CDR3 DNA reads TGTGCCAGCAGTGAATGGGCGCGGCGGAGCACAGATACGCAGTATTTT.

J is TRBJ2-3 and V is TRBV7-6; D remains ambiguous. Per germline, CDR1 SGHVS and CDR2 FNYEAQ. The ends were cut back, 5 bases at V and 2 bases at J, with 8 bases in the middle. This CDR3 spans 13 amino acids. DNA for the CDR3: TGTGCCAGCAGCCCAACGTACACAGATACGCAGTATTTT. This codes for CASSPTYTDTQYF.